The clone carrying this T cell receptor beta chain was seen only a few times. This record belongs to a study of CD8 T cells in ankylosing spondylitis. With molecular barcodes, quantitative 5'-RACE was used to make the TCR beta libraries. TCRdb re-analysed the 5' RACE reads in MiXCR, keeping a single row per CDR3 protein. The profile covers 100,000 to 150,000 distinct CDR3 sequences, with about a tenth appearing a single time and 3% to 4% taken by the ten largest. The sample consisted of blood, either unsorted or a sorted T cell fraction (not recorded which). The TCR sequence derives from a male donor with ankylosing spondylitis or in good health (not recorded which).

This CDR3 is CASSFPQGRTEQYF. In DNA, the CDR3 is TGTGCCAGCAGCTTTCCACAGGGCCGTACCGAGCAGTACTTC. V and J are TRBV7-9 and TRBJ2-7; tentatively, D is TRBD1 (6 bases). V gave up 3 bases and J gave up 6 bases, with 15 bases separating them. This CDR3 spans 14 amino acids. Germline CDR1 and CDR2: SEHNR and FQNEAQ (reference sequence).